This passage covers 23 T cell receptor beta chains from one sample sequenced in a study of low-dose radiotherapy and immunotherapy resistance in tumors. TRAV- and TRBV-specific primers, spanning alpha and beta chains, primed first-strand cDNA. TCR amplification ran 20 PCR cycles using constant-region and V-primer adapter primers. TCRdb ran MiXCR on the reads and lists one entry per CDR3 protein. The sample has about 13,000 distinct CDR3 sequences; over 55% are singletons. These receptor sequences come from a human donor with advanced metastatic prostate, ovarian, gallbladder or colorectal cancer (not recorded which). This table probably holds off-target reads from a library built for another chain.

The rearrangement uses TRBV7-9 and TRBJ1-2; TRBD1 is a possible D gene (6 bases). Trimming cost V 5 bases and J 8 bases, with 21 bases left between them. This CDR3 comprises 15 residues. The germline V gene has CDR1 SEHNR and CDR2 FQNEAQ (reference sequence). CDR3 nucleotides: TGTGCCAGCAGCCTTCTCCGGGGACAAGGGAACGGCTACACCTTC. The encoded protein is CASSLLRGQGNGYTF.

This clonotype was detected only a few times. The rearrangement uses TRBV18 and TRBJ1-5; D perhaps matches TRBD1 (5 bases). V dropped 0 bases and J dropped 7 bases, with 7 bases sitting between them. CDR3 size: 13 residues. The germline V gene encodes CDR1 KGHSH and CDR2 LQKENI. This CDR3 reads CASSPPGGQPQHF. CDR3 nucleotides: TGTGCCAGCTCACCACCGGGGGGACAGCCCCAGCATTTT.

In its sample, this clonotype was seen a few times. The chain employs TRBV9 and TRBJ2-3, with D perhaps matching TRBD1 (6 bases). CDR1 is SGDLS and CDR2 is YYNGEE in the germline V gene. CDR3 length equals 17 residues. The V and J ends lost 3 bases and 1 base respectively, with 18 bases between them. CDR3 amino acids: CASSALSPGHGTDTQYF. The CDR3 DNA sequence: TGTGCCAGCAGCGCCTTATCCCCGGGACACGGCACAGATACGCAGTATTTT.

This clonotype was found a few times. CDR3 loop: CASSWTAGERNIQYF. The CDR3 DNA sequence: TGTGCCAGCAGCTGGACGGCAGGGGAAAGAAACATTCAGTACTTC. This chain uses TRBV5-4 with TRBJ2-4, with a tentative D call TRBD1 (6 bases). Trimming took off 3 bases at V and 6 bases at J, with 16 bases between the two ends. This CDR3 has 15 residues. The germline V gene has CDR1 SGHNT and CDR2 YYREEE (reference sequence).

The chain links TRBV6-2 or TRBV6-3 to TRBJ2-2; a possible D gene is TRBD2 (6 bases). CDR1 is MNHEY and CDR2 is SVGEGT in the germline V gene. V was clipped by 4 bases and J by 2 bases, with 14 bases between them. CDR3 length: 16 residues. CDR3 region: CASSFPGLTNTGELFF. As DNA, the CDR3 is TGTGCCAGCAGTTTTCCGGGACTTACTAACACCGGGGAGCTGTTTTTT.

The chain combines TRBV28 with TRBJ2-6, with a weak D call TRBD1 (6 bases). Germline lookup yields CDR1 MDHEN and CDR2 SYDVKM. V was shortened by 6 bases and J by 0 bases, with 18 bases between the two germline ends. CDR3 size: 18 residues. In DNA form, the CDR3 reads TGTGCCAGCAGCCCACAGGGATTCCTTTTCTCTGGGGCCAACGTCCTGACTTTC. Protein sequence: CASSPQGFLFSGANVLTF.

The chain carries TRBV10-2 and TRBJ2-7; D possibly corresponds to TRBD1 (6 bases). CDR1 and CDR2 from the germline V gene are WSHSY and SAAADI. V lost 7 bases and J lost 7, with 14 bases in between. This CDR3 region has 12 residues. Here the CDR3 reads CASKTTGPEQYF. CDR3 DNA: TGCGCCAGCAAGACGACAGGACCTGAGCAGTACTTC.

This clonotype was recorded once. The chain couples TRBV4-3 to TRBJ2-6; a possible D gene is TRBD1 (5 bases). This CDR3 has 17 amino acids. Germline lookup yields CDR1 LGHNA and CDR2 YSLEER. Trimming removed 3 bases at V and 0 bases at J, with 12 bases between. The DNA of the CDR3 is TGCGCCAGCAGCCAGGCAGGGTCCAACTCTGGGGCCAACGTCCTGACTTTC. Translating gives CASSQAGSNSGANVLTF.

This clonotype was picked up a small number of times. The gene calls are TRBV28 and TRBJ2-3, with TRBD2 as a possible D gene (5 bases). CDR3 length: 14 amino acids. Germline assignment: CDR1 MDHEN and CDR2 SYDVKM. V shed 8 bases and J shed 4 bases, with 16 bases lying between them. The CDR3 sequence: CASRYKGSADTQYF. CDR3 nucleotide sequence: TGTGCCAGCCGGTATAAGGGTAGCGCAGATACGCAGTATTTT.

The genes are TRBV7-9 and TRBJ2-7; 9 bases line up with TRBD2. This CDR3 has 18 residues. Trimming cost V 4 bases and J 0 bases; bases outside gene matches: 13. From germline, CDR1 is SEHNR and CDR2 FQNEAQ (reference sequence). The CDR3 here is CASSSNPLSGRNSYEQYF. CDR3 DNA sequence: TGTGCCAGCAGCTCCAACCCCCTTAGCGGGAGAAACTCCTACGAGCAGTACTTC.

V and J are TRBV15 and TRBJ1-5; D is possibly TRBD1 (5 bases). The ends were cut back, 3 bases at V and 0 bases at J, with 9 bases in the middle. The CDR3 runs 15 residues. The germline CDR1 and CDR2 sequences are LNHNV and YYDKDF (reference sequence). The CDR3 DNA reads TGTGCCACCAGCAGGTCCGGGGGTAGCAATCAGCCCCAGCATTTT. Protein: CATSRSGGSNQPQHF.

The genes are TRBV24-1 and TRBJ2-1; tentative D call: TRBD2 (6 bases). This CDR3 comprises 17 residues. The V end was cut by 5 bases, the J end by 0 bases, with 16 bases between. The germline gives CDR1 KGHDR, CDR2 SFDVKD. The CDR3 nucleotides read TGTGCCACCAGTGGCACGGCGGGGTCTAGCTCCTACAATGAGCAGTTCTTC. This codes for CATSGTAGSSSYNEQFF.

The chain has TRBV20-1 and TRBJ2-7; D unresolved. The CDR3 runs 16 residues. Germline V gene sequence: CDR1 DFQATT, CDR2 SNEGSKA (reference sequence). V lost 0 bases, J lost 4 bases, and 19 bases lay in between. DNA for the CDR3: TGCAGTGCTAGAGATCGAGTACTCGGACGGATTTACGAGCAGTACTTC. Translation gives CSARDRVLGRIYEQYF.

The J gene is TRBJ2-5, the V gene TRBV5-1; D is perhaps TRBD2 (6 bases). Germline CDR1 and CDR2: SGHRS and YFSETQ. The V and J ends lost 7 bases and 4 bases respectively, with 17 bases between them. The length of the CDR3 is 14 residues. The CDR3 loop reads CASVRREVGETQYF. The CDR3 coding sequence is TGCGCCAGCGTCCGTAGGGAGGTCGGAGAGACCCAGTACTTC.

This clonotype was seen more than once but under ten times. This chain joins TRBV5-8 and TRBJ1-1, with D tentatively TRBD1 (6 bases). This CDR3 spans 14 amino acids. In germline, CDR1 is SGHTS, CDR2 YDEGEE. V was shortened by 6 bases and J by 0 bases, with 12 bases between the two germline ends. The CDR3 protein is CASTTRGMNTEAFF. The CDR3 coding sequence is TGTGCCAGCACCACGAGGGGGATGAACACTGAAGCTTTCTTT.

This clonotype came up a few times. The chain links TRBV10-3 to TRBJ1-2; 9 positions agree with TRBD1. Unmatched junction bases numbered 3, after V lost 6 bases and J lost 7 bases. This CDR3 spans 12 amino acids. Germline V gene data show CDR1 as ENHRY and CDR2 as SYGVKD. CDR3 coding DNA: TGTGCCATCAGGGGACAGGGAGGTGGCTACACCTTC. It specifies CAIRGQGGGYTF.

This clonotype occurred a few times. The V call is TRBV7-6, the J call TRBJ1-2; D perhaps matches TRBD1 (5 bases). V was cut by 5 bases and J by 6 bases, with 19 bases left in between. Germline CDR1 reads SGHVS; CDR2 reads FNYEAQ. CDR3 length equals 15 residues. Here the CDR3 DNA reads TGTGCCAGCAGCCTACTGGGGACCGAGCGAAATGGCTACACCTTC. Encoded protein: CASSLLGTERNGYTF. The full variable domain, its missing parts supplied by reference TRBV7-6 and TRBJ1-2, is GAGVSQSPRYKVTKRGQDVALRCDPISGHVSLYWYRQALGQGPEFLTYFNYEAQQDKSGLPNDRFSAERPEGSISTLTIQRTEQRDSAMYRCASSLLGTERNGYTFGSGTRLTVV.

The chain recombines TRBV14 with TRBJ2-1, with D perhaps TRBD2 (6 bases). V lost 1 base and J 9 bases, leaving 13 bases between the germline ends. CDR1 is SGHDN, CDR2 FVKESK, per germline. The CDR3 sequence is 14 residues long. Here the CDR3 reads CASSQVWGVGEQFF. CDR3 nucleotides: TGTGCCAGCAGCCAAGTCTGGGGGGTCGGTGAGCAGTTCTTC.

This clonotype appeared a few times. The chain couples TRBV7-2 to TRBJ1-2, with a tentative D call TRBD1 (5 bases). Germline CDR1 is SGHTA and CDR2 is FQGNSA. This CDR3 contains 15 residues. V dropped 4 bases and J dropped 7 bases, with 19 bases sitting between them. DNA of the CDR3: TGTGCCAGCAGCTCAGGCCCGATCAGGGAGGGTGGCTACACCTTC. Its translation is CASSSGPIREGGYTF.

This rearrangement joins TRBV2 to TRBJ2-5, with D hard to call. The CDR3 runs to 14 residues. The ends were cut back, 3 bases at V and 1 base at J, with 9 bases in the middle. Germline V CDR1 and CDR2: SNHLY, FYNNEI. The CDR3 is CASSDLVGQETQYF. In DNA form, the CDR3 reads TGTGCCAGCAGTGACCTAGTAGGCCAAGAGACCCAGTACTTC.

There are a few counts of this clonotype. The gene calls are TRBV28 and TRBJ2-3, with D possibly being TRBD1 (5 bases). The germline V and J ends were trimmed by 3 bases and 2 bases, with 12 bases remaining between them. This CDR3 contains 15 residues. The germline V gene encodes CDR1 MDHEN and CDR2 SYDVKM. The CDR3 DNA is TGTGCCAGCAGTTTCGACAGTGGTTCCACAGATACGCAGTATTTT. Translating gives CASSFDSGSTDTQYF.

As DNA, the CDR3 is TGTGCCATCAAGTTGCGGGCAGGCGCTTATAGCAATCAGCCCCAGCATTTT. The encoded protein is CAIKLRAGAYSNQPQHF. The chain has TRBV10-3 and TRBJ1-5; D gene unclear. Deletions cut 7 bases from V and 0 bases from J, with 19 bases between. The CDR3 length is 17 residues. Germline V CDR1 and CDR2: ENHRY, SYGVKD.

This rearrangement joins TRBV6-2 or TRBV6-3 to TRBJ2-1; 8 positions match TRBD2. CDR3 length equals 16 residues. Germline V gene sequence: CDR1 MNHEY, CDR2 SVGEGT. V dropped 2 bases and J dropped 8; count of bases not matched to a gene: 11. Written as DNA, the CDR3 is TGTGCCAGCAGTTACGGCGGCGGGAGGAGGGTGGATGAGCAGTTCTTC. It translates to CASSYGGGRRVDEQFF.